Presented here are 29 T cell receptor beta chains from one specimen sequenced in a study of blood T cell repertoires in COVID-19. Sequencing used immunoSEQ multiplex PCR; TCRdb keeps in-frame clones, though not all of them. The table shows some 290,000 clones, with roughly 79% occurring only once. Sequenced input: peripheral blood. These receptors were obtained from a woman in her sixties or seventies with active or convalescent COVID-19.

The rearrangement links TRBV18 to TRBJ1-4; 8 bases align to TRBD1. With 4 bases clipped from V and 0 bases from J, the junction kept 4 bases outside the gene matches. The CDR3 runs 16 residues. Germline lookup yields CDR1 KGHSH and CDR2 LQKENI. CDR3 coding DNA: TGTGCCAGCTCACAGGACAGGGCCACAACTAATGAAAAACTGTTTTTT. It encodes CASSQDRATTNEKLFF.

In nucleotides, the CDR3 is TGTGCCAGCAAGTGGGAGGGGCAAACTAATGAAAAACTGTTTTTT. Translation gives CASKWEGQTNEKLFF. This chain links TRBV5-5 with TRBJ1-4; D possibly corresponds to TRBD1 (5 bases). Germline V gene data show CDR1 as SGHKS and CDR2 as YYEKEE (reference sequence). This CDR3 has 15 residues. Trimming took 6 bases from V and 1 from J, leaving 13 bases between them.

A few counts support this clone. This rearrangement joins TRBV28 to TRBJ1-2, with 8 bases identical to TRBD1. CDR3 length equals 17 residues. Germline CDR1 reads MDHEN; CDR2 reads SYDVKM. V was pared by 4 bases and J by 6 bases, with 16 bases of the junction left unmatched. In DNA, the CDR3 is TGTGCCAGCAGTTCGACCGGGACAGGTCCTATCTCAGATGGCTACACCTTC. This gives the protein CASSSTGTGPISDGYTF.

This clone was detected a few times. The chain is built from TRBV27 and TRBJ1-6, with 7 bases matching TRBD1. Per the germline V gene, CDR1 is MNHEY and CDR2 is SMNVEV (reference sequence). This CDR3 is 16 amino acids long. The ends lost 5 bases at V and 3 bases at J; junction bases unmatched: 7. The CDR3 loop is CASSPPGQVYNSPLHF. The CDR3, as DNA: TGTGCCAGCAGTCCGCCAGGACAGGTCTATAATTCACCCCTCCACTTT.

The V call is TRBV13, the J call TRBJ2-7, with D perhaps TRBD1 (5 bases). The CDR3 is made up of 13 amino acids. Trimming took off 4 bases at V and 4 bases at J, with 11 bases between the two ends. Looked up from germline, CDR1 is PRHDT and CDR2 is FYEKMQ (reference sequence). CDR3 region: CASSSTDSYEQYF. Written as DNA, the CDR3 is TGTGCCAGCAGCTCGACCGACAGTTACGAGCAGTACTTC.

CDR3: CASSHRGGNLNQPQHF. CDR3 coding DNA: TGTGCCAGCAGCCACCGGGGAGGGAACCTCAATCAGCCCCAGCATTTT. The rearrangement joins TRBV6-2 or TRBV6-3 to TRBJ1-5; D gene unclear. The V gene lost 6 bases and the J gene lost 3 bases, with 18 bases spanning the gap. Germline assignment: CDR1 MNHEY and CDR2 SVGEGT. The CDR3 extends over 16 amino acids.

This clone was counted a few times. CDR3 amino acids: CASSSSGITNYGYTF. In DNA form, the CDR3 reads TGTGCCAGCAGCTCCTCGGGGATTACTAACTATGGCTACACCTTC. The chain couples TRBV7-2 to TRBJ1-2; D not certain. Germline V gene lookup returns CDR1 SGHTA and CDR2 FQGNSA. There are 15 residues in the CDR3. V lost 4 bases and J lost 0, with 12 bases in between.

V usage is TRBV3-1 (or the pseudogene TRBV3-2) and J usage is TRBJ2-5; a weak D match, TRBD2 (5 bases). V was clipped by 1 base and J by 4 bases, with 16 bases between them. This CDR3 has 16 amino acids. CDR1 LGHDT and CDR2 YNNKEL come from the germline V gene (reference sequence). As DNA, the CDR3 is TGTGCCAGCAGCCAAGTAACGTGGGGTGGAGGAGAGACCCAGTACTTC. Encoded protein: CASSQVTWGGGETQYF.

The chain carries TRBV2 and TRBJ1-4; D gene ambiguous. The ends were cut back, 7 bases at V and 0 bases at J, with 15 bases in the middle. Germline assignment: CDR1 SNHLY and CDR2 FYNNEI. This CDR3 has 16 amino acids. This chain's CDR3 is CASNGRAVATNEKLFF. The CDR3 DNA is TGTGCCAGCAATGGGAGGGCTGTTGCAACTAATGAAAAACTGTTTTTT.

This chain connects TRBV10-3 to TRBJ1-6; 8 bases fit TRBD1. Germline CDR1 and CDR2: ENHRY and SYGVKD. With 4 bases clipped from V and 7 bases from J, the junction kept 3 bases outside the gene matches. This CDR3 spans 14 amino acids. CDR3: CAISASGGNSPLHF. The DNA of the CDR3 is TGTGCCATCAGTGCCTCAGGGGGCAATTCACCCCTCCACTTT.

The chain is built from TRBV19 and TRBJ1-4; D gene uncertain. V was cut by 7 bases and J by 4 bases, with 13 bases left in between. The length of the CDR3 is 14 residues. Germline V gene data show CDR1 as LNHDA and CDR2 as SQIVND (reference sequence). CDR3: CASKRREVNEKLFF. The CDR3 DNA is TGTGCCAGTAAACGGAGGGAGGTTAATGAAAAACTGTTTTTT. Looking up the rest from reference TRBV19 and TRBJ1-4 gives the full variable domain: DGGITQSPKYLFRKEGQNVTLSCEQNLNHDAMYWYRQDPGQGLRLIYYSQIVNDFQKGDIAEGYSVSREKKESFPLTVTSAQKNPTAFYLCASKRREVNEKLFFGSGTQLSVL.

This clone was seen only a few times. V gene TRBV2 combines with J gene TRBJ1-5, with 7 bases aligning to TRBD1. The V gene's germline CDR1 is SNHLY and CDR2 FYNNEI. The CDR3 is made up of 14 amino acids. Trimming removed 6 bases from V and 2 bases from J; junction bases left unmatched: 4. CDR3 DNA sequence: TGTGCCAGCAGAGACGGGACAGGCAATCAGCCCCAGCATTTT. Translating gives CASRDGTGNQPQHF.

The chain recombines TRBV19 with TRBJ2-7, with D possibly matching TRBD2 (5 bases). Trimming cost V 5 bases and J 2 bases, with 10 bases left between them. This CDR3 region has 13 residues. The germline V gene has CDR1 LNHDA and CDR2 SQIVND (reference sequence). As DNA, the CDR3 is TGTGCCAGTAGTGGACTTACTGCCTACGAGCAGTACTTC. It yields the protein CASSGLTAYEQYF.

The CDR3 DNA reads as TGTGCCAGCAGCTCCGCGGGGGCCTCCTACAATGAGCAGTTCTTC. It is translated as CASSSAGASYNEQFF. The chain couples TRBV5-8 to TRBJ2-1; D may be TRBD2 (7 bases). Germline-derived CDR1 and CDR2 are SGHTS and YDEGEE. V was shortened by 3 bases and J by 0 bases, with 10 bases between the two germline ends. CDR3 size: 15 residues.

The chain links TRBV30 to TRBJ2-1; 11 nucleotides align to TRBD1. Unmatched junction bases numbered 1, after V lost 0 bases and J lost 3 bases. The CDR3 contains 15 residues. Per germline, CDR1 GTSNPN and CDR2 SVGIG (reference sequence). CDR3 in DNA: TGTGCCTGGAGTGTAGGGACAGGGGGCTACAATGAGCAGTTCTTC. Amino acid sequence: CAWSVGTGGYNEQFF.

The chain uses TRBV19 and TRBJ1-2, with unresolved D. V lost 3 bases to trimming and J lost 0 bases, with 5 bases between them. Looked up from germline, CDR1 is LNHDA and CDR2 is SQIVND (reference sequence). The CDR3 totals 13 residues. CDR3 in DNA: TGTGCCAGTAGTATGAGGGCTAACTATGGCTACACCTTC. It yields the protein CASSMRANYGYTF.

The gene calls are TRBV6-4 and TRBJ2-2, with no clear D. This CDR3 comprises 13 residues. V was pared by 0 bases and J by 4 bases, with 3 bases between. The V gene's germline CDR1 is MRHNA and CDR2 SNTAGT. As DNA, the CDR3 is TGTGCCAGCAGTGACTCGAGCACCGGGGAGCTGTTTTTT. Protein sequence: CASSDSSTGELFF.

The CDR3 region has the DNA TGTGCCAGCAGCTTGGAGTTGGGCGGGGGAACGGGTCTCGAGCAGTACTTC. This translates into CASSLELGGGTGLEQYF. V and J are TRBV5-4 and TRBJ2-7, with 7 bases fitting TRBD2. V gave up 0 bases and J gave up 6 bases; unmatched junction bases: 15. Germline V gives CDR1 SGHNT, CDR2 YYREEE (reference sequence). The CDR3 is 17 residues long. Together with reference TRBV5-4 and TRBJ2-7, the CDR3 gives the full variable domain: ETGVTQSPTHLIKTRGQQVTLRCSSQSGHNTVSWYQQALGQGPQFIFQYYREEENGRGNFPPRFSGLQFPNYSSELNVNALELDDSALYLCASSLELGGGTGLEQYFGPGTRLTVT.

This chain connects TRBV25-1 to TRBJ1-4; 11 bases line up with TRBD1. Germline V gene sequence: CDR1 MGHDK, CDR2 SYGVNS. The CDR3 is made up of 15 amino acids. The junction had 3 bases not matched to a gene; V was cut back by 3 bases and J by 6 bases. The CDR3 coding sequence is TGTGCCAGCAGTGACGGACAGGGGGCGGATGAAAAACTGTTTTTT. Translating gives CASSDGQGADEKLFF.

This rearrangement joins TRBV6-2 or TRBV6-3 to TRBJ1-2, with 7 bases lining up with TRBD1. Trimming took 4 bases from V and 6 from J; bases not matched to a gene: 11. CDR3 size: 15 residues. Per the germline V gene, CDR1 is MNHEY and CDR2 is SVGEGT. Here the CDR3 reads CASSFPRQGPDGYTF. CDR3 bases: TGTGCCAGCAGTTTTCCTAGACAGGGCCCAGATGGCTACACCTTC.

The chain carries TRBV19 and TRBJ2-5, with D tentatively TRBD1 (6 bases). CDR3 length equals 16 residues. The germline V gene encodes CDR1 LNHDA and CDR2 SQIVND (reference sequence). Deletions cut 3 bases from V and 5 bases from J, with 19 bases between. The CDR3 DNA is TGTGCCAGTAGTATTTCAACAGGGTCCCGATTTGAGACCCAGTACTTC. This codes for CASSISTGSRFETQYF.

This chain joins TRBV5-5 and TRBJ1-3; D is perhaps TRBD1 (5 bases). This CDR3 spans 18 amino acids. Germline V gene data show CDR1 as SGHKS and CDR2 as YYEKEE (reference sequence). The V end lost 2 bases, the J end lost 0 bases, and 18 bases lay between the germline ends. The DNA for the CDR3 is TGTGCCAGCAGCTTACTTCCAGGGAATCCGAGCTCTGGAAACACCATATATTTT. Translating it yields CASSLLPGNPSSGNTIYF.

V is TRBV7-6 and J is TRBJ2-1, with 8 bases lining up with TRBD2. The J segment lost 3 bases and the V segment lost 5 bases, leaving 9 bases of the junction unmatched. The germline CDR1 and CDR2 sequences are SGHVS and FNYEAQ. The CDR3 runs 16 residues. CDR3 sequence reads: CASSELAGGVYNEQFF. The CDR3 region has the DNA TGTGCCAGCAGCGAGCTCGCGGGGGGCGTCTACAATGAGCAGTTCTTC.

The chain employs TRBV9 and TRBJ2-7; no firm D call. The germline V gene encodes CDR1 SGDLS and CDR2 YYNGEE. V was clipped by 0 bases and J by 6 bases, with 10 bases between them. This CDR3 spans 13 amino acids. The CDR3 region has the DNA TGTGCCAGCAGCGTAGACCTACCGGGCGAGCAGTACTTC. It encodes CASSVDLPGEQYF.

The chain has TRBV3-1 (or the pseudogene TRBV3-2) and TRBJ1-1; a weak D match, TRBD1 (5 bases). CDR1 and CDR2 from the germline V gene are LGHDT and YNNKEL (reference sequence). The CDR3 contains 12 residues. V was shortened by 4 bases and J by 8 bases, with 11 bases between the two germline ends. CDR3 region: CASSLARGEAFF. CDR3 nucleotide sequence: TGTGCCAGCAGCCTGGCCCGGGGGGAAGCTTTCTTT.

The V and J genes are TRBV6-5 and TRBJ1-2, with D possibly being TRBD1 (6 bases). Germline V lookup: CDR1 MNHEY, CDR2 SVGAGI. The V end lost 4 bases, the J end lost 3 bases, and 15 bases lay between the germline ends. The CDR3 has 15 amino acids. CDR3 bases: TGTGCCAGCAGTTCCGGGACAATAACGCACTATGGCTACACCTTC. It translates to CASSSGTITHYGYTF.

V usage is TRBV15 and J usage is TRBJ2-1, with TRBD1 matching 8 bases. The germline V gene has CDR1 LNHNV and CDR2 YYDKDF (reference sequence). The length of the CDR3 is 15 residues. Unmatched junction bases numbered 0, after V lost 0 bases and J lost 2 bases. The CDR3 sequence is CATSRETGAYNEQFF. For the CDR3, the DNA is TGTGCCACCAGCAGAGAGACAGGGGCCTACAATGAGCAGTTCTTC.

Many counts were recorded for this clone. The chain has TRBV27 and TRBJ1-5, with D possibly matching TRBD1 (6 bases). Germline assignment: CDR1 MNHEY and CDR2 SMNVEV (reference sequence). Trimming stripped 3 bases from V and 3 bases from J, with 12 bases between. The CDR3 contains 15 residues. The CDR3 nucleotides read TGTGCCAGCAGTTTCTTAGGACAGTACAATCAGCCCCAGCATTTT. Translating it yields CASSFLGQYNQPQHF.

The V gene is TRBV11-2, the J gene TRBJ1-1; D unclear. Germline V gives CDR1 SGHAT, CDR2 FQNNGV. The CDR3 is made up of 14 amino acids. V lost 0 bases to trimming and J lost 0 bases, with 5 bases between them. The CDR3 DNA follows: TGTGCCAGCAGCTTAGATTCGGTGAACACTGAAGCTTTCTTT. This codes for CASSLDSVNTEAFF.